This T cell receptor beta chain was sequenced in a study of T cells in Graves' hyperthyroidism and ophthalmopathy (dated 2019 in TCRdb). Regarding the research as a whole: Peripheral blood was sampled at the time of initial diagnosis, prior to any treatment. To identify TCR V-J signatures that set the groups apart, the researchers used a discovery cohort of about a hundred patients, made up of 43 with Graves' ophthalmopathy and around 58 with stable Graves' hyperthyroidism. Prospective prediction of ophthalmopathy was tested in an independent validation cohort of approximately 18 hyperthyroidism patients and 17 patients who later progressed to ophthalmopathy. The 85 to 100 discovery patients were divided at random into training and test sets in a 7:3 ratio. The study also compared thyroid tissue and blood T-cell repertoires from a handful of Graves' hyperthyroidism patients. After blood sampling, hyperthyroidism patients were treated with methimazole at a starting dose of 30 mg daily, and ophthalmopathy patients were treated with high-dose intravenous methylprednisolone. The paper describes TCR Vbeta CDR3 sequencing of 120 to 150 peripheral blood samples, made up of 43 ophthalmopathy patients, 70 to 75 hyperthyroidism patients and roughly 17 progressor patients. Overall results and qualifications from the work: Most expanded thyroid clonotypes (frequency above 0.001) were also detected in blood, suggesting blood repertoires may reflect thyroid immune responses. In cross-validation, a model built on a 13 V-J signature told ophthalmopathy apart from stable hyperthyroidism with 85% to 90% sensitivity and roughly 81% specificity, and in testing the same model reached 80%/75%. In validation, the model predicted progression to ophthalmopathy with over 65% sensitivity and 72% to 75% specificity, a median of about six months before onset. Sample size was not statistically predetermined, and blinding of investigators to group allocation was not performed.

The TCR beta CDR3 regions were amplified from RNA transcripts. A first-round RT-PCR of the TCR CDR3 used the HTBI primer set with the Qiagen OneStep RT-PCR kit. Libraries were constructed in a second round of multiplex PCR, after which size selection and purification were carried out. Sequencing of the libraries was done on an Illumina HiSeq2000 using paired-end 100 bp reads. In the authors' own workflow: SOAPnuke was used to process the raw data, removing reads that contained adapters or uncalled bases, had a mean Phred below 15, or lacked an exact match to the constant primer or identifier. High-quality paired reads were merged with COPE v1.2.5, and unique nucleotide sequences were defined as clonotypes. MiTCR v1.1 was used to align clonotypes to the IMGT TRBV, TRBD and TRBJ reference segments. Only V-J combinations with frequency above 0.0001, covering roughly 99% of repertoires, were analysed. A TCS score was defined as the ratio between F50 (clonal expansion) and ExV (chaos), using BLOSUM62-based TCRdist between CDR3 peptides within each V-J. Welch's t-statistics and random forest reduced around 520 V-J features to roughly 13, which were used in a naive Bayes classifier (R e1071). TCRdb handled the public reads itself, with Q25 trimming in fastp and clone calling in MiXCR, and kept productive beta chains. Each entry is one CDR3 protein sequence, shown with its most common DNA and genes. The V and J calls here are based on TCRdb, not the publication. The table for this sample lists some 490,000 distinct CDR3 sequences; about 16% of them were counted only once. The ten most abundant clones make up around 32% of the sample.

Ophthalmopathy patients had moderately to severely active disease, Clinical Activity Score of at least 3, NOSPECS grade of at least 4, and duration under 3 months. The study excluded patients with uncontrolled infections, other autoimmune diseases, pregnancy or lactation. Diagnoses were based on clinical symptoms, serum thyroxine and TRAb, thyroid ultrasound and orbital computed tomography. Ficoll-Paque density gradient centrifugation was used to isolate PBMCs from 8 to 10 ml of fresh peripheral blood. Trizol reagent was used to extract total RNA, and RNA quality was then checked on an Agilent 2100 Bioanalyzer. A few counts support this clonotype. This clone's antigen is unknown. No base-level quality is on record; no much larger clone is a single base apart. V sheds 8 bases and J sheds 0 bases, leaving 11 bases between their ends. Sequences MDHEN (CDR1) and SYDVKM (CDR2) are obtained from the germline V gene. Including cysteine and phenylalanine, the CDR3 has 13 amino acids. Solely the CDR3 DNA is kept, with 39 bases framed from the first base.

Source material: blood. The rearrangement joined TRBV28 to TRBJ2-7; no confident D gene assignment can be made. This sequence originates from a woman aged 25 to 39 with Graves' ophthalmopathy. The CDR3 region has the sequence CASRGRASYEQYF. The nucleotide sequence is TGTGCCAGCCGAGGACGGGCCTCCTACGAGCAGTACTTC.